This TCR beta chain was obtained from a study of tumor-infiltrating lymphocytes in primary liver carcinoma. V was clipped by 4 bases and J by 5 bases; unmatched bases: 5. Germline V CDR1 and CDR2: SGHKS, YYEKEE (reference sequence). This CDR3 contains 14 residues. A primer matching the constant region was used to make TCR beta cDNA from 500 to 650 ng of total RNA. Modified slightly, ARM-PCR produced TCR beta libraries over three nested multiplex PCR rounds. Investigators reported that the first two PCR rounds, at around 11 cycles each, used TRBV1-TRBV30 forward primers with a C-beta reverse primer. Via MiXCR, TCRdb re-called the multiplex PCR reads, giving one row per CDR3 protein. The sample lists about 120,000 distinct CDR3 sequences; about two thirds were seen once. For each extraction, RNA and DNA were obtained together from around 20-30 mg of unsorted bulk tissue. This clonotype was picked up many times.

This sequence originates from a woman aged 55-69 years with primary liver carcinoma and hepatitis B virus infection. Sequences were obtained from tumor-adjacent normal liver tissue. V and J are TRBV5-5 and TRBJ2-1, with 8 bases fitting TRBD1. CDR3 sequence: CASSLDRGNNEQFF. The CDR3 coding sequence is TGTGCCAGCAGCCTTGACAGGGGCAACAATGAGCAGTTCTTC.